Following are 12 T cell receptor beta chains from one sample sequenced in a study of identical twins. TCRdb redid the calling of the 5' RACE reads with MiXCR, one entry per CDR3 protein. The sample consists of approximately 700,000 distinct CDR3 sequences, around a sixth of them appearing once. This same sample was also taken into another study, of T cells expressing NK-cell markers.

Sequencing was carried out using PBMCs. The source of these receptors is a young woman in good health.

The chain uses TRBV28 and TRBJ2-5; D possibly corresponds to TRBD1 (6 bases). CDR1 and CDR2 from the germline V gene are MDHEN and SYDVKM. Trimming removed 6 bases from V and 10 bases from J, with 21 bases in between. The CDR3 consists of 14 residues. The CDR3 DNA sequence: TGTGCCAGCAGACAGGGTAACCGCGCTGTGAGCCAGTACTTC. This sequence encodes CASRQGNRAVSQYF. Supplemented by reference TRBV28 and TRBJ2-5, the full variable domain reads DVKVTQSSRYLVKRTGEKVFLECVQDMDHENMFWYRQDPGLGLRLIYFSYDVKMKEKGDIPEGYSVSREKKERFSLILESASTNQTSMYLCASRQGNRAVSQYFGPGTRLLVL.

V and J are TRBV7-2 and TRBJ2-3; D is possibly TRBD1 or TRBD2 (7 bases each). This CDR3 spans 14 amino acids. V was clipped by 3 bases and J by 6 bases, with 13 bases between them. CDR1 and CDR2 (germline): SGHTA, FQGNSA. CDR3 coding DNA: TGTGCCAGCAGCTTTGCCAGGGGGGGTGATACGCAGTATTTT. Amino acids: CASSFARGGDTQYF.

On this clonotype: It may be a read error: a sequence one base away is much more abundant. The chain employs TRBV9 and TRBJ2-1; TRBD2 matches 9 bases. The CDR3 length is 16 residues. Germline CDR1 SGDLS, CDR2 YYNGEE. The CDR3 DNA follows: TGTGCCAGCAGCGTAGACGGGCGGGGGGGCGAGGGTGAGCGGTTCTTC. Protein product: CASSVDGRGGEGERFF. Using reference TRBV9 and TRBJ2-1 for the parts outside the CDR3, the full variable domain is DSGVTQTPKHLITATGQRVTLRCSPRSGDLSVYWYQQSLDQGLQFLIQYYNGEERAKGNILERFSAQQFPDLHSELNLSSLELGDSALYFCASSVDGRGGEGERFFGPGTRLTVL.

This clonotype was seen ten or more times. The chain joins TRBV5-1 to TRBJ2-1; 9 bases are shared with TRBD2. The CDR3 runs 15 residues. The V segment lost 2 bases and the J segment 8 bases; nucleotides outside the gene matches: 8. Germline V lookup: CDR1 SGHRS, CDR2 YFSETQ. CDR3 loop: CASSLAGGPGDEQFF. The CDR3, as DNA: TGCGCCAGCAGCTTAGCGGGGGGACCAGGCGATGAGCAGTTCTTC.

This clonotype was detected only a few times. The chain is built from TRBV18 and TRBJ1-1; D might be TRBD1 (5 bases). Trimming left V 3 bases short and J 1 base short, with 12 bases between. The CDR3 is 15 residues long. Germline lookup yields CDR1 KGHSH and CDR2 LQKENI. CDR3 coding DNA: TGTGCCAGCTCACCTTCAGGGTCCACGAACACTGAAGCTTTCTTT. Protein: CASSPSGSTNTEAFF.

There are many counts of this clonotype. The CDR3 spells CASTSGPYEQYF. The CDR3 DNA follows: TGTGCCAGCACGAGCGGGCCTTACGAGCAGTACTTC. The V call is TRBV12-3 or TRBV12-4, the J call TRBJ2-7; possible D gene TRBD2, 6 bases. The CDR3 runs to 12 residues. V was cut by 7 bases and J by 4 bases, with 11 bases left in between.

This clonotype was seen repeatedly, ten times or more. The CDR3 protein is CASSAGQVYGYTF. The DNA of the CDR3 is TGTGCCAGCAGTGCGGGACAAGTTTATGGCTACACCTTC. V usage is TRBV27 and J usage is TRBJ1-2; TRBD1 is a possible D gene (6 bases). The germline V gene encodes CDR1 MNHEY and CDR2 SMNVEV (reference sequence). This CDR3 contains 13 residues. The germline V and J ends were trimmed by 5 bases and 5 bases, with 12 bases remaining between them.

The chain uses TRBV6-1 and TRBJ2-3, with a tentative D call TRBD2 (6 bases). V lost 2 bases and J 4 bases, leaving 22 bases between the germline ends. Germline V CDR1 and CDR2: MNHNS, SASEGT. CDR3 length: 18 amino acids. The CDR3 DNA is TGTGCCAGCAGTGAATACTTCGGAGGGAAGGCAAAGGCAGATACGCAGTATTTT. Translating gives CASSEYFGGKAKADTQYF.

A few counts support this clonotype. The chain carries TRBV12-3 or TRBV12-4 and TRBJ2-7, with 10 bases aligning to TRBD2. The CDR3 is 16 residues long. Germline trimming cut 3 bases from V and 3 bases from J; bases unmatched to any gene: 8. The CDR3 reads CASSFWLAGAVYEQYF. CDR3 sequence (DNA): TGTGCCAGCAGTTTCTGGCTAGCGGGGGCTGTCTACGAGCAGTACTTC.

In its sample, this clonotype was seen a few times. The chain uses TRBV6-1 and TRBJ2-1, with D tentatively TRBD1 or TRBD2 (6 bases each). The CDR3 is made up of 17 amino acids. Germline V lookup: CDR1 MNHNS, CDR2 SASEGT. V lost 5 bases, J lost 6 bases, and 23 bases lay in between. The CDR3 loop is CASSKRQVWGETNEQFF. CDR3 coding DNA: TGTGCCAGCAGTAAAAGACAGGTTTGGGGGGAGACCAATGAGCAGTTCTTC.

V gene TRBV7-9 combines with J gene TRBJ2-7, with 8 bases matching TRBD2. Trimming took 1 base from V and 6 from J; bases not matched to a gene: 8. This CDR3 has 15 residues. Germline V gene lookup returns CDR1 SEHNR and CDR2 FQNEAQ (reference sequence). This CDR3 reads CASSLGPGRDLEQYF. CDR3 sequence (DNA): TGTGCCAGCAGCTTAGGCCCCGGGAGGGACCTCGAGCAGTACTTC.

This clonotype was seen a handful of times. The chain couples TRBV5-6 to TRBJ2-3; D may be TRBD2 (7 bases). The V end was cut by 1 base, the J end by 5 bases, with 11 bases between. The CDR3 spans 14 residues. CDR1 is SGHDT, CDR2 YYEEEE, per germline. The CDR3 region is CASSLTGGGDTQYF. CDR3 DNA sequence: TGTGCCAGCAGCTTGACGGGGGGCGGAGATACGCAGTATTTT.